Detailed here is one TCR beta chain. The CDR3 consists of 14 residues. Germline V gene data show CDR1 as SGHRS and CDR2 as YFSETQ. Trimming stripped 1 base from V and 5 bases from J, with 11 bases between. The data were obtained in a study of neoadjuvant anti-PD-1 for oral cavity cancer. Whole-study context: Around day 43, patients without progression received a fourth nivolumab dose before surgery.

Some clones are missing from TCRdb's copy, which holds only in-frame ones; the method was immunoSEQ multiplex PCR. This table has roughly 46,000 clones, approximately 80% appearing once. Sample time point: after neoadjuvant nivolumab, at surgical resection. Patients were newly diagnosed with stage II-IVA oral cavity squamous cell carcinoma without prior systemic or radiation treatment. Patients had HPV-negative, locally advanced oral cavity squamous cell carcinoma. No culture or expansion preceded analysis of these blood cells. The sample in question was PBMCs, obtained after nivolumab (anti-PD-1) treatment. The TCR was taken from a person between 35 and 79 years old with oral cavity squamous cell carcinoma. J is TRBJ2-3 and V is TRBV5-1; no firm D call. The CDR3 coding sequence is TGCGCCAGCAGCTTGAATCGGCCTGGAGATACGCAGTATTTT. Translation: CASSLNRPGDTQYF. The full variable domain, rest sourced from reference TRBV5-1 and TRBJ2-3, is KAGVTQTPRYLIKTRGQQVTLSCSPISGHRSVSWYQQTPGQGLQFLFEYFSETQRNKGNFPGRFSGRQFSNSRSEMNVSTLELGDSALYLCASSLNRPGDTQYFGPGTRLTVL.